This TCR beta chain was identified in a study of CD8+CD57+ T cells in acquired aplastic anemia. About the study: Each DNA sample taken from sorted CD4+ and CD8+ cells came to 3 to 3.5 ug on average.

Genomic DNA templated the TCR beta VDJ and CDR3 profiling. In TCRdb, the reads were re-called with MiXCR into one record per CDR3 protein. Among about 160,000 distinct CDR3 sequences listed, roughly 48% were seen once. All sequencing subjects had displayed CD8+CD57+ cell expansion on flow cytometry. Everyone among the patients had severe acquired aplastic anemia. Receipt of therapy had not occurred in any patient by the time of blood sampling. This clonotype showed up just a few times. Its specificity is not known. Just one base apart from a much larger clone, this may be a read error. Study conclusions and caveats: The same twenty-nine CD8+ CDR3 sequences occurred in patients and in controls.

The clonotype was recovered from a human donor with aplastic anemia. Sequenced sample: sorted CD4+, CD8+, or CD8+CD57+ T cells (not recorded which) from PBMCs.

The CDR3 here is CASSSSGTDTQYF. CDR3 bases: TGTGCCAGCAGCTCCTCCGGCACAGATACGCAGTATTTT. The chain uses TRBV7-3 and TRBJ2-3; D uncertain. Germline values: CDR1 SGHTA, CDR2 FQGTGA. The germline V and J ends were trimmed by 4 bases and 1 base, with 6 bases remaining between them. CDR3 size: 13 residues.